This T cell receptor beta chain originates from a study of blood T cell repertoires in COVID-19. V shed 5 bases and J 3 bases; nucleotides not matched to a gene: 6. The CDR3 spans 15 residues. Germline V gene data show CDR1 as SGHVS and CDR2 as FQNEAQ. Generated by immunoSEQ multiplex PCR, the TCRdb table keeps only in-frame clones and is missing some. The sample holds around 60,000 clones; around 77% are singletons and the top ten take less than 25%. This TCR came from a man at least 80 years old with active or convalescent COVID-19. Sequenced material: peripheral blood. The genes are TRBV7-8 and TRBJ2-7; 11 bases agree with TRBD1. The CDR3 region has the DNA TGTGCCAGCAGCAAAGGGACAGGGGGTGGCTACGAGCAGTACTTC. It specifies CASSKGTGGGYEQYF.